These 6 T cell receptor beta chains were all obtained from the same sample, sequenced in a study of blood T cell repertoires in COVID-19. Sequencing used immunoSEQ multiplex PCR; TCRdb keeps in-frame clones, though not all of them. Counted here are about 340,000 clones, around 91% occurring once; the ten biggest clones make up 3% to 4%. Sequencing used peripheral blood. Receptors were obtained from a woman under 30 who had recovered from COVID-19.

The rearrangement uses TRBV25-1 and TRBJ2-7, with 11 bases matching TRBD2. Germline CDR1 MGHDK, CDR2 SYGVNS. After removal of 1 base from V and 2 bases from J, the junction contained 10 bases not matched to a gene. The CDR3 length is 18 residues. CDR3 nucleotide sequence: TGTGCCAGCAGTGAATTTACTAGCGGGAGTGTTATAACCTACGAGCAGTACGTC. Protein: CASSEFTSGSVITYEQYV.

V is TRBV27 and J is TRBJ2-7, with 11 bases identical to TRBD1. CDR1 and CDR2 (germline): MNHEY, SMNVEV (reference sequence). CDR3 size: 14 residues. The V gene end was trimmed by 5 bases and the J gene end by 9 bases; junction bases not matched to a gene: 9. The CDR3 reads CASSPGQGGLRQYV. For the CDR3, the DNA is TGTGCCAGCAGTCCGGGACAGGGGGGTCTCAGGCAGTACGTC.

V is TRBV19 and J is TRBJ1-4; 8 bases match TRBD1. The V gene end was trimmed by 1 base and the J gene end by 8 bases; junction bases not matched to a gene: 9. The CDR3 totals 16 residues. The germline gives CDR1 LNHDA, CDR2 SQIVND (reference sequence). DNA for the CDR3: TGTGCCAGTAGTATAGGGACCGGGACAGGTCGGGAAAAACTGTTTTTT. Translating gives CASSIGTGTGREKLFF.

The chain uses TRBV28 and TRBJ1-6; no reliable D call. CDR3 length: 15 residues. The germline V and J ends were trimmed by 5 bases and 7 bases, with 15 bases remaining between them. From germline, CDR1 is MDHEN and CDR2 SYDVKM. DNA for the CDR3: TGTGCCAGCAGTCAAAGCGTCGGGGTAAATTCACCCCTCCACTTT. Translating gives CASSQSVGVNSPLHF.

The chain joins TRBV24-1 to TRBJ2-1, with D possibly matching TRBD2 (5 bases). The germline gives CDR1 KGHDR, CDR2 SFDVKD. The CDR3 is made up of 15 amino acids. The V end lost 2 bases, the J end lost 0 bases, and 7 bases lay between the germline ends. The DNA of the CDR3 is TGTGCCACCAGTGATTCAGCGGCCTCCTACAATGAGCAGTTCTTC. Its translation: CATSDSAASYNEQFF.

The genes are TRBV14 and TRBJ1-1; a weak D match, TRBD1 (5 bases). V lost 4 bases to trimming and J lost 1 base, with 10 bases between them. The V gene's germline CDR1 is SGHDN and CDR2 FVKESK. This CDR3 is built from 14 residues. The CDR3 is CASSPTVQNTEAFF. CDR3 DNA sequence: TGTGCCAGCAGCCCGACAGTTCAGAACACTGAAGCTTTCTTT.